This T cell receptor beta chain was documented in a study of regulatory T cells in long-lasting Graves disease (dated by TCRdb to the early 2020s). With respect to the entire study: Persistent Graves' disease meant more than 5 years of antithyroid drug treatment with TSH receptor autoantibodies that stayed positive. Antithyroid drugs had been taken for about 9.7 years on average by persistent Graves' disease patients in the clinical cohort. TCR sequencing covered around 13 persistent and some 20 newly diagnosed Graves' disease patients, some 33 samples in total. The study was conducted in China and was registered as a clinical trial. Persistent Graves' disease patients were compared with newly diagnosed Graves' disease patients by peripheral blood TCR sequencing and RNA sequencing. Results the study describes overall, beyond this receptor: As a limitation, the authors acknowledged that the small sample size may reduce accuracy. Lower TCR Shannon entropy and fewer highly expanded clones were observed in persistent Graves' disease patients than in newly diagnosed patients, which suggested clonal expansion. TRBV28, TRBJ1-2 and TRBJ2-5 were preferentially used in persistent disease, while TRBV20-1 and TRBJ2-1 were favored in newly diagnosed disease. Only peripheral blood was studied, because thyroid tissue, the primary lesion, was inaccessible. More public clonotypes were shared among persistent patients (around 3,000) than among newly diagnosed patients (more than 950). Only the TCR beta chain was sequenced and analyzed.

Library creation used multiplex PCR. Sequencer: Illumina HiSeq 4000. CDR3 regions were amplified by Arm-PCR with iRepertoire HTBI primers to construct TCR beta libraries. Before sequencing, the PCR products underwent gel purification. The paper's processing steps were these. Gene usage analysis of CDR3 amino acid clonotypes relied on the roughly 60 TRBV and over 13 TRBJ segments identified across samples. COPE and FqMerger were used to merge the filtered high-quality paired reads into contigs. BLAST was used to align contigs to IMGT TRBV, TRBD and TRBJ reference genes, and CDR3 was defined according to IMGT. Highly expanded clones were defined as clonotypes with a frequency above 0.1%. Shannon entropy was used to measure repertoire diversity, and the Gini coefficient was used to measure V-J evenness. Public clonotypes were defined as clonotypes shared by more than one individual. The raw public reads went through TCRdb reprocessing: fastp at Q25, MiXCR clone calling, in-frame beta chains kept. Every distinct CDR3 protein forms one entry, paired with its most common genes and DNA. None of the V and J calls come from the authors' own analysis; TCRdb made them. In all, the sample holds hundreds of thousands of distinct CDR3 sequences, and around 20% of those were seen once. About 13% of the sample is in the top ten clones.

To note about this clonotype: The antigen it recognizes is unknown. Nothing much larger sits one base from this clone, and base qualities are not available.

Taken from the germline V gene (reference sequence), the CDR1 and CDR2 loops are SEHNR and FQNEAQ. The CDR3 holds 13 amino acids from the cysteine to the phenylalanine. Solely the CDR3 DNA is kept, with 39 bases framed from the first base. The time point tag for this specimen amounts to: persistent/refractory GD, antithyroid drugs over 5 years with positive TRAb. RNA was extracted from PBMCs in TRIzol for both TCR sequencing and RNA sequencing. The diagnosis of Graves' disease followed American Thyroid Association guidelines. Patients were recruited from an endocrinology department in Xi'an, China. Each patient gave about 10 milliliters of peripheral blood, collected in an EDTA anticoagulant tube. Ficoll Paque Plus density gradient separation was used to isolate PBMCs, and no additional T cell sorting was done. An Agilent 2100 Bioanalyzer and agarose gel were used to assess RNA quality, and a NanoDrop 2000 was used to measure RNA concentration.

The starting material was peripheral blood mononuclear cells (PBMCs), obtained when the disease was refractory, from a patient treated with antithyroid drugs. The chain uses TRBV7-9 and TRBJ2-5; a tentative D match to TRBD1 spans 6 bases. TRBJ2-1 explains the end of the DNA better; the J call may be wrong. The TCR comes from a female donor with Graves disease. In nucleotides, the sequence is TGTGCCAGCAATATAGACAGGTACAATGAGCAGTTCTTC. Translated, it reads CASNIDRYNEQFF.